The source of this T cell receptor (beta chain) is a study of blood T cell repertoires in COVID-19. Measured with immunoSEQ multiplex PCR; TCRdb has only the in-frame clones, and not every one. This repertoire shows 70,000 to 80,000 clones, around 86% found once; its top ten account for about 12%. Per the germline V gene, CDR1 is MNHEY and CDR2 is SVGAGI. The CDR3 consists of 15 residues. Between the trimmed V and J ends, which lost 7 bases and 8 bases, there was a span of 21 bases. This TCR was recovered from a woman aged 60-70 years with acute or convalescent COVID-19. The gene calls are TRBV6-5 and TRBJ2-1; a possible D gene is TRBD2 (7 bases). Sequenced: peripheral blood. The CDR3 here is CASIQTGGAADEQFF. The DNA of the CDR3 is TGTGCCAGCATCCAGACTGGGGGGGCTGCTGATGAGCAGTTCTTC.